This T cell receptor beta chain was documented in a study of shared T cell receptors in the human thymus. Repertoires were generated with immunoSEQ multiplex PCR, while TCRdb's copy carries only in-frame clones and drops some. Here the sample spans more than 550,000 clones, approximately 89% being singletons. V was cut by 8 bases and J by 4 bases, with 19 bases left in between. Germline lookup yields CDR1 MNHEY and CDR2 SMNVEV (reference sequence). This CDR3 has 15 residues. These same data were also listed under a study on human thymus T cells. According to that study: In corrective heart surgery, resections were taken, and these provided the thymus tissue.

The receptor was derived from a boy under two years old with a congenital heart defect. Sequencing used thymocytes. The chain employs TRBV27 and TRBJ2-3; possibly TRBD2 for D (7 bases). Written as DNA, the CDR3 is TGTGCCAGCGCTCCAGGGGAGGGTGGCTCAGATACGCAGTATTTT. Its protein is CASAPGEGGSDTQYF.